A single sample gave rise to the 21 T cell receptor beta chains below, sequenced in a study of T-cell memory formation after mild COVID-19. Each CDR3 protein gets one entry after TCRdb re-called the 5' RACE reads with MiXCR. The profile shows 580,000 or so distinct CDR3 sequences, approximately 15% of them singletons. Sequenced: PBMCs or a T cell subset sorted from them (not recorded which). The receptors here all came from an adult woman who had mild COVID-19 (a few samples of this study predate the infection). Cell type and time point are not known.

This chain connects TRBV7-9 to TRBJ1-1; D ambiguous. In germline, CDR1 is SEHNR, CDR2 FQNEAQ (reference sequence). V was trimmed by 2 bases and J by 0 bases, leaving 13 bases between them. The CDR3 loop spans 16 amino acids. The chain's CDR3 is CASSLLGRSLNTEAFF. The CDR3 nucleotides are TGTGCCAGCAGCTTACTGGGCAGGTCCTTGAACACTGAAGCTTTCTTT.

V and J are TRBV2 and TRBJ2-7; 7 bases map to TRBD1. Germline CDR1 and CDR2: SNHLY and FYNNEI. The V gene end was trimmed by 4 bases and the J gene end by 2 bases; junction bases not matched to a gene: 5. This CDR3 region has 14 residues. The CDR3 loop is CASSVQGHTYEQYF. The CDR3 region has the DNA TGTGCCAGCAGTGTACAGGGGCATACCTACGAGCAGTACTTC.

The genes are TRBV3-1 and TRBJ1-2; 9 nucleotides agree with TRBD1. This CDR3 has 17 residues. With V trimmed by 1 base and J by 8 bases, 14 bases remained unmatched. Per germline, CDR1 LGHDT and CDR2 YNNKEL (reference sequence). The CDR3 sequence: CASSQGTVWWDREGYTF. The CDR3 coding sequence is TGTGCCAGCAGCCAAGGGACAGTCTGGTGGGACAGGGAAGGCTACACCTTC.

This clonotype appeared a few times. The rearrangement uses TRBV12-3 or TRBV12-4 and TRBJ1-2; D remains unclear. Trimming left V 8 bases short and J 2 bases short, with 15 bases between. The CDR3 is made up of 14 amino acids. The chain's CDR3 is CASQTAGKNYGYTF. CDR3 sequence (DNA): TGTGCCAGCCAGACTGCGGGCAAGAACTATGGCTACACCTTC.

This clonotype has more than one count but fewer than ten. The chain links TRBV12-3 or TRBV12-4 to TRBJ2-7; 7 bases fit TRBD2. V trimming: 6 bases; J trimming: 7 bases; junction bases outside the gene matches: 12. The CDR3 length is 14 residues. In nucleotides, the CDR3 is TGTGCCAGCAGGCGTTATGCGGGAGCGGGTGAGCAGTACTTC. This gives the protein CASRRYAGAGEQYF.

This sequence joins TRBV20-1 and TRBJ2-2; TRBD2 matches 7 bases. V was clipped by 4 bases and J by 1 base; unmatched bases: 3. There are 14 residues in the CDR3. Per germline, CDR1 DFQATT and CDR2 SNEGSKA (reference sequence). This CDR3 is CSANRGVNTGELFF. In DNA form, the CDR3 reads TGCAGTGCTAATCGGGGGGTGAACACCGGGGAGCTGTTTTTT.

This clonotype was observed many times. The gene calls are TRBV12-3 or TRBV12-4 and TRBJ2-7; no reliable D call. V lost 7 bases and J lost 2, with 9 bases in between. This CDR3 has 12 residues. The CDR3 DNA sequence: TGTGCCAGCAATCCAGCTCCCTACGAGCAGTACTTC. Translating it yields CASNPAPYEQYF.

This clonotype occurred a few times. As DNA, the CDR3 is TGCGCCAGCAGCCAAGGCCTACGGGGGGCGAAATACGAGCAGTACTTC. It translates to CASSQGLRGAKYEQYF. This chain links TRBV4-1 with TRBJ2-7, with a tentative D call TRBD2 (7 bases). The germline CDR1 and CDR2 sequences are MGHRA and YSYEKL. This CDR3 region has 16 residues. Trimming took 1 base from V and 4 from J, leaving 17 bases between them.

This clonotype came up a few times. The chain carries TRBV12-3 or TRBV12-4 and TRBJ2-5; D remains unclear. The CDR3 sequence is 12 residues long. Between the trimmed V and J ends, which lost 2 bases and 7 bases, there was a span of 8 bases. CDR3 DNA sequence: TGTGCCAGCAGTTTACGGCCGGGGACCCAGTACTTC. Translation gives CASSLRPGTQYF.

This chain uses TRBV2 with TRBJ1-4; D is undetermined. Per germline, CDR1 SNHLY and CDR2 FYNNEI. The V and J ends lost 3 bases and 5 bases respectively, with 7 bases between them. The CDR3 contains 13 residues. The CDR3 nucleotides are TGTGCCAGCAGTGACACTTCGAATGAAAAACTGTTTTTT. It yields the protein CASSDTSNEKLFF.

This clonotype was picked up many times. The genes are TRBV9 and TRBJ1-3; no definite D call. V lost 1 base and J 0 bases, leaving 11 bases between the germline ends. Germline CDR1 SGDLS, CDR2 YYNGEE. The CDR3 runs 16 residues. CDR3 sequence reads: CASSVNTGFSGNTIYF. CDR3 DNA sequence: TGTGCCAGCAGCGTAAATACGGGTTTCTCTGGAAACACCATATATTTT.

The chain uses TRBV20-1 and TRBJ1-2; tentative D call: TRBD1 (6 bases). The CDR3 is 15 residues long. CDR1 is DFQATT and CDR2 is SNEGSKA in the germline V gene (reference sequence). V dropped 3 bases and J dropped 1 base, with 15 bases sitting between them. CDR3 sequence reads: CSARAWGQVNYGYTF. In DNA, the CDR3 is TGCAGTGCTAGGGCCTGGGGGCAGGTTAACTATGGCTACACCTTC.

The rearrangement joins TRBV10-3 to TRBJ1-5; possible D gene TRBD1, 6 bases. Germline V gives CDR1 ENHRY, CDR2 SYGVKD. Trimming removed 2 bases from V and 4 bases from J, with 15 bases in between. This CDR3 is built from 16 residues. The CDR3 loop is CAISEGGAYENQPQHF. The CDR3 coding sequence is TGTGCCATCAGTGAGGGGGGGGCCTACGAAAATCAGCCCCAGCATTTT.

The genes are TRBV24-1 and TRBJ2-1; 13 nucleotides align to TRBD2. With V trimmed by 2 bases and J by 16 bases, 10 bases remained unmatched. Germline assignment: CDR1 KGHDR and CDR2 SFDVKD. CDR3 length: 15 residues. The CDR3 protein is CATSDSGLAGWWGFF. CDR3 DNA: TGTGCCACCAGTGATTCGGGACTAGCGGGATGGTGGGGATTCTTC.

This clonotype was counted at least ten times. The genes are TRBV7-2 and TRBJ2-1; 8 bases are shared with TRBD2. J was trimmed by 0 bases and V by 1 base; bases with no gene match: 2. Germline assignment: CDR1 SGHTA and CDR2 FQGNSA. The CDR3 is 16 residues long. In nucleotides, the CDR3 is TGTGCCAGCAGCTTAGTGGCGGGAGGCTCCTACAATGAGCAGTTCTTC. Its translation is CASSLVAGGSYNEQFF.

The CDR3 DNA reads as TGCGCCAGCAGTGAGTCTTACCAGGGATTGGGCTACACCTTC. Translation: CASSESYQGLGYTF. The chain recombines TRBV10-2 with TRBJ1-2, with D perhaps matching TRBD1 (5 bases). Trimming cost V 0 bases and J 8 bases, with 13 bases left between them. The CDR3 extends over 14 amino acids. Per germline, CDR1 WSHSY and CDR2 SAAADI.

The chain has TRBV7-9 and TRBJ1-2; D call uncertain. This CDR3 region has 14 residues. The germline V and J ends were trimmed by 6 bases and 0 bases, with 11 bases remaining between them. Germline CDR1 reads SEHNR; CDR2 reads FQNEAQ (reference sequence). DNA of the CDR3: TGTGCCAGCAGAGTGGAGGACCCTAACTATGGCTACACCTTC. Amino acid sequence: CASRVEDPNYGYTF.

This clonotype was found a few times. CDR3 amino acids: CASSLTTSRNTEAFF. The CDR3 DNA reads TGTGCCAGCAGCTTAACTACTTCAAGGAACACTGAAGCTTTCTTT. This chain uses TRBV7-9 with TRBJ1-1; no clear D. CDR3 size: 15 residues. CDR1 is SEHNR and CDR2 is FQNEAQ in the germline V gene (reference sequence). V was shortened by 2 bases and J by 1 base, with 11 bases between the two germline ends.

This clonotype was detected only a few times. The chain recombines TRBV5-8 with TRBJ2-1; perhaps TRBD2 as D (5 bases). The CDR3 consists of 15 residues. Germline CDR1 SGHTS, CDR2 YDEGEE. Trimming left V 4 bases short and J 6 bases short, with 17 bases between. CDR3 in DNA: TGTGCCAGCAGCCTAGCCTATAGAGGCACCAATGAGCAGTTCTTC. Translating it yields CASSLAYRGTNEQFF. The variable domain in full, with the rest retrieved from reference TRBV5-8 and TRBJ2-1, is EAGVTQSPTHLIKTRGQQATLRCSPISGHTSVYWYQQALGLGLQFLLWYDEGEERNRGNFPPRFSGRQFPNYSSELNVNALELEDSALYLCASSLAYRGTNEQFFGPGTRLTVL.

The chain employs TRBV12-3 or TRBV12-4 and TRBJ2-1; D is undetermined. The V and J ends lost 4 bases and 1 base respectively, with 11 bases between them. The CDR3 has 15 amino acids. The CDR3: CASSYIGRSYNEQFF. The CDR3 region has the DNA TGTGCCAGCAGTTATATCGGACGGTCCTACAATGAGCAGTTCTTC.

The chain has TRBV30 and TRBJ1-3; a possible D gene is TRBD1 (5 bases). The CDR3 totals 14 residues. V was trimmed by 1 base and J by 1 base, leaving 8 bases between them. CDR1 and CDR2 (germline): GTSNPN, SVGIG (reference sequence). The CDR3 DNA is TGTGCCTGGAGTGGGGCAGGGTCTGGAAACACCATATATTTT. Its protein product is CAWSGAGSGNTIYF.